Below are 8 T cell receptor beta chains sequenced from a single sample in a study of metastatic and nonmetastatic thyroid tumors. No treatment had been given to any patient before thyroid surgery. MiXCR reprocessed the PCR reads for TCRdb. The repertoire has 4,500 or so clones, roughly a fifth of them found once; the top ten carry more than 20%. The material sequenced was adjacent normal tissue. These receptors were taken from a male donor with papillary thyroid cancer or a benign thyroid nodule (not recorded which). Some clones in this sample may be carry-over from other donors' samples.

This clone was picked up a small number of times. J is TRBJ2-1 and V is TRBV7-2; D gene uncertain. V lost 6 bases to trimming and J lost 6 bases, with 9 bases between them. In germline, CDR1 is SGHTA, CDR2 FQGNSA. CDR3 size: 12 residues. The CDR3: CASRSMGNEQFF. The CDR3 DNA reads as TGTGCCAGCAGGTCGATGGGCAATGAGCAGTTCTTC.

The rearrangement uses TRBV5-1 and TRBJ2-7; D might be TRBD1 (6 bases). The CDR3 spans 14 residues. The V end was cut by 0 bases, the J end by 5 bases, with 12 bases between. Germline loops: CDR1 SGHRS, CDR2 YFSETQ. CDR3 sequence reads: CASSLVQGPDEQYF. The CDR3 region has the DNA TGCGCCAGCAGCTTGGTTCAGGGGCCTGACGAGCAGTACTTC. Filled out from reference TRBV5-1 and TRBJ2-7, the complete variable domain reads KAGVTQTPRYLIKTRGQQVTLSCSPISGHRSVSWYQQTPGQGLQFLFEYFSETQRNKGNFPGRFSGRQFSNSRSEMNVSTLELGDSALYLCASSLVQGPDEQYFGPGTRLTVT.

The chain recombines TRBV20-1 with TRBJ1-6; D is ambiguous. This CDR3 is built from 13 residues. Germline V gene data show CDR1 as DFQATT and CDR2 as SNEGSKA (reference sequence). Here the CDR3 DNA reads TGCAGCGCAGTGGGCTCCTATAATTCACCCCTCCACTTT. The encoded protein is CSAVGSYNSPLHF.

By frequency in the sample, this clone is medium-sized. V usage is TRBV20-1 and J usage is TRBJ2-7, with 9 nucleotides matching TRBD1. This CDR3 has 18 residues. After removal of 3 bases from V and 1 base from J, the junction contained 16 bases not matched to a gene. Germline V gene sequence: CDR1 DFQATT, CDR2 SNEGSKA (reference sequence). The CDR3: CSARPIPGQGRGSYEQYF. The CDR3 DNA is TGCAGTGCTAGGCCCATTCCCGGACAGGGGCGCGGATCCTACGAGCAGTACTTC.

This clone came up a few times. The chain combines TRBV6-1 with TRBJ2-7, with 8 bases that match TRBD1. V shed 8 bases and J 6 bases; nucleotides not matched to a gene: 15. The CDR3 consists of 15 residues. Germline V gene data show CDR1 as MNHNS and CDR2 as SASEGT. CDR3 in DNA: TGTGCCAGCCAGACCAGGGGGCGCTTAGGGCGCGAGCAGTACTTC. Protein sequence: CASQTRGRLGREQYF.

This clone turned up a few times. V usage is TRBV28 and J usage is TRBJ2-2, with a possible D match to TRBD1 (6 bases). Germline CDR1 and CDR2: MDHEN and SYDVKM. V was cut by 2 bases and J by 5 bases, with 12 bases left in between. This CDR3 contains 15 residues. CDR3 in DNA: TGTGCCAGCAGTTTAGTGAGAACAGGGACCGGGGAGCTGTTTTTT. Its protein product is CASSLVRTGTGELFF.

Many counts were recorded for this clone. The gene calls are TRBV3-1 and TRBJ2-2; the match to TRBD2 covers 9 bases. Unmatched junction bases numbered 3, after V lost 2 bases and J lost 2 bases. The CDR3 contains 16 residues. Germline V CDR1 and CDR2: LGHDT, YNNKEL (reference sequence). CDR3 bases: TGTGCCAGCAGCCAATCGGGACTAGCAAACACCGGGGAGCTGTTTTTT. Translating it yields CASSQSGLANTGELFF.

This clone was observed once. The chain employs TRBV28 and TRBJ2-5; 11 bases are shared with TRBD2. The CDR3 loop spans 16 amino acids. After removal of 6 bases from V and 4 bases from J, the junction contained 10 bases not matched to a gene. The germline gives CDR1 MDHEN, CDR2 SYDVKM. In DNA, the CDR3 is TGTGCCAGCAGCCGAAGTGCCGGGACTAGCGGAGAGACCCAGTACTTC. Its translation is CASSRSAGTSGETQYF.